This passage covers 9 T cell receptor beta chains from one sample sequenced in a study of cytomegalovirus exposure and HLA in healthy donors (dated by TCRdb to 2016 to 2017). Receptor libraries were prepared by the immunoSEQ multiplex PCR assay. For the multiplex PCR, a mixture combining 60 forward primers for TCR Vbeta segments and 13 reverse primers for TCR Jbeta segments was used. TCRdb obtained this table from immuneACCESS and retained in-frame rearrangements with V and J assigned. These tables miss some clones; where compared with another copy, unresolved V genes account for less than half of the shortfall, and the remainder is unexplained. For this sample the table gives 55,000 to 80,000 clones, of which approximately 71% were detected only once. The top ten hold approximately 23% of the sample. Sequencing was performed on PBMCs. The receptor source for this set is a man aged 45-65 years in good health and CMV-seropositive.

The chain recombines TRBV6-5 with TRBJ2-7; possible D gene TRBD1, 5 bases. The CDR3 is 16 amino acids. Germline V gene lookup returns CDR1 MNHEY and CDR2 SVGAGI. With 0 bases removed from V and 0 bases from J, the gap between germline ends came to 12 bases. As DNA, the CDR3 is TGTGCCAGCAGTTACTCTGGGGCAGGGCTCTCCTACGAGCAGTACTTC. It codes for CASSYSGAGLSYEQYF.

The rearrangement joins TRBV4-1 to TRBJ1-1; 10 positions agree with TRBD1. The germline gives CDR1 MGHRA, CDR2 YSYEKL. J lost 6 bases, V lost 6 bases, and 19 bases had no gene match. The CDR3 is 18 amino acids. The CDR3 region is CASSLIGTGVGKGAEAFF. CDR3 in DNA: TGCGCCAGCAGTCTAATTGGGACAGGGGTGGGCAAAGGCGCTGAAGCTTTCTTT.

The chain has TRBV14 and TRBJ1-6, with TRBD1 matching over 7 bases. The J segment lost 6 bases and the V segment lost 5 bases, leaving 4 bases of the junction unmatched. In germline, CDR1 is SGHDN, CDR2 FVKESK. The CDR3 loop spans 14 amino acids. CDR3 DNA sequence: TGTGCCAGCAGCATGAACAGGGGTAATTCACCCCTCCACTTT. Translated: CASSMNRGNSPLHF.

The V and J genes are TRBV30 and TRBJ2-1, with D maybe TRBD1 (6 bases). The CDR3 runs 14 residues. Germline V lookup: CDR1 GTSNPN, CDR2 SVGIG (reference sequence). V lost 0 bases, J lost 7 bases, and 13 bases lay in between. CDR3 protein: CAWSVSGTKNEQFF. The CDR3 nucleotides read TGTGCCTGGAGTGTATCGGGGACAAAAAATGAGCAGTTCTTC.

This sequence joins TRBV28 and TRBJ1-5; 9 bases fit TRBD1. Germline V gene data show CDR1 as MDHEN and CDR2 as SYDVKM. Germline trimming cut 2 bases from V and 5 bases from J; bases unmatched to any gene: 4. The CDR3 is 15 amino acids. The CDR3 bases are TGTGCCAGCAGTTTAGGGACAGGGATTGATCAGCCCCAGCATTTT. It encodes CASSLGTGIDQPQHF.

The chain combines TRBV30 with TRBJ2-3; the D gene is possibly TRBD2 (6 bases). V was trimmed by 5 bases and J by 5 bases, leaving 17 bases between them. The CDR3 sequence is 14 residues long. Per the germline V gene, CDR1 is GTSNPN and CDR2 is SVGIG (reference sequence). The CDR3 sequence: CAWRQTAGGDTQYF. CDR3 DNA sequence: TGTGCCTGGCGTCAAACCGCCGGGGGAGATACGCAGTATTTT. The whole variable domain, filled in from reference TRBV30 and TRBJ2-3, reads SQTIHQWPATLVQPVGSPLSLECTVEGTSNPNLYWYRQAAGRGLQLLFYSVGIGQISSEVPQNLSASRPQDRQFILSSKKLLLSDSGFYLCAWRQTAGGDTQYFGPGTRLTVL.

This clone came up a few times. This chain links TRBV5-1 with TRBJ1-6; 9 nucleotides align to TRBD1. The CDR3 runs 14 residues. Per germline, CDR1 SGHRS and CDR2 YFSETQ. The trim removed 4 bases at V and 7 bases at J, leaving 3 bases unmatched. CDR3 nucleotides: TGCGCCAGCAGCACCGACAGGGGGAATTCACCCCTCCACTTT. Translating it yields CASSTDRGNSPLHF.

This clone was picked up one time. The chain employs TRBV2 and TRBJ2-5; 9 nucleotides line up with TRBD2. J gave up 4 bases and V 6 bases, and 21 bases lay outside the gene matches. The germline V gene encodes CDR1 SNHLY and CDR2 FYNNEI. This CDR3 is built from 19 residues. The CDR3 loop is CASRPVQRSLAGNGETQYF. CDR3 DNA: TGTGCCAGCAGGCCCGTACAGCGTTCTCTAGCGGGGAACGGAGAGACCCAGTACTTC. Combining the CDR3 with reference TRBV2 and TRBJ2-5 gives the whole variable domain EPEVTQTPSHQVTQMGQEVILRCVPISNHLYFYWYRQILGQKVEFLVSFYNNEISEKSEIFDDQFSVERPDGSNFTLKIRSTKLEDSAMYFCASRPVQRSLAGNGETQYFGPGTRLLVL.

The V and J genes are TRBV11-2 and TRBJ1-5; D perhaps matches TRBD1 (6 bases). V was clipped by 1 base and J by 0 bases, with 7 bases between them. The CDR3 is 15 residues long. Germline V gene data show CDR1 as SGHAT and CDR2 as FQNNGV. The CDR3 DNA follows: TGTGCCAGCAGCTTAGTAGGGGGTAGCAATCAGCCCCAGCATTTT. The encoded protein is CASSLVGGSNQPQHF.